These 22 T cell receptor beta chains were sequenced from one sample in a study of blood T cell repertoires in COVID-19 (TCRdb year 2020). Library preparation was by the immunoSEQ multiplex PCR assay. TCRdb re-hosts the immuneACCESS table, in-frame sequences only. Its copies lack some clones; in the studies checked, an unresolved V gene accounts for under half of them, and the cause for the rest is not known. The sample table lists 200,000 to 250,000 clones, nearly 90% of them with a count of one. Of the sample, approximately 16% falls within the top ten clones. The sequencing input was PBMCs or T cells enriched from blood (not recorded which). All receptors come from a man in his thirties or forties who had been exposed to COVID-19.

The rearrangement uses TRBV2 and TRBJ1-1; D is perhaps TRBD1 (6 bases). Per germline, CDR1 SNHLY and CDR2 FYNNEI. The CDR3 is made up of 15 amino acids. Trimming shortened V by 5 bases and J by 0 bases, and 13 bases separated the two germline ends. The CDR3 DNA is TGTGCCAGCAGTCAAGAGGGGGTATTGAACACTGAAGCTTTCTTT. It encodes CASSQEGVLNTEAFF.

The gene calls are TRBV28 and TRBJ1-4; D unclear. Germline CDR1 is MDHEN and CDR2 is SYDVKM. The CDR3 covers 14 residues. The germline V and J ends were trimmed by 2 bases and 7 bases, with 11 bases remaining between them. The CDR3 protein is CASSLGGVLEKLFF. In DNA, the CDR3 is TGTGCCAGCAGTTTAGGCGGGGTTCTTGAAAAACTGTTTTTT.

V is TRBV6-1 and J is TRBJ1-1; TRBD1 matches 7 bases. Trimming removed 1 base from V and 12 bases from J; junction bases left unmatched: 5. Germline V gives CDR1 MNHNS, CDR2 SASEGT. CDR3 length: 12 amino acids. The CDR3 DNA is TGTGCCAGCAGTGAAGTTTGGGGACAGACTTTCTTT. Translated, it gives CASSEVWGQTFF.

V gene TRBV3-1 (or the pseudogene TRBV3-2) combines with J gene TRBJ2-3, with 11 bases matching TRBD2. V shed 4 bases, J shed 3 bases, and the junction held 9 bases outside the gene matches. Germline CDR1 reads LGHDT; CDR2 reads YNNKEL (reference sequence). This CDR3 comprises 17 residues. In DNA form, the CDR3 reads TGTGCCAGCAGCCGAGGTCCTAGCGGGGGGCTAACAGATACGCAGTATTTT. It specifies CASSRGPSGGLTDTQYF.

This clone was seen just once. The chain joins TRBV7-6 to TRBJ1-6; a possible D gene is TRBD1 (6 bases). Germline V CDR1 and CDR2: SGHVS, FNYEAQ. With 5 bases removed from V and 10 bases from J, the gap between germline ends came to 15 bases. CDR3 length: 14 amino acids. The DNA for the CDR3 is TGTGCCAGCAGCCGTCCGGACAGTAGATCACCCCTCCACTTT. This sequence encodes CASSRPDSRSPLHF.

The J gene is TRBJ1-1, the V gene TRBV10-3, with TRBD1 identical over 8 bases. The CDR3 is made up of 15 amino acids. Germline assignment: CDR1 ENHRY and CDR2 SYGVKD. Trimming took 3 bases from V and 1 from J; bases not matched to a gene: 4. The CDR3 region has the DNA TGTGCCATCAGTGACTATGACAGGGGGAACACTGAAGCTTTCTTT. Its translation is CAISDYDRGNTEAFF.

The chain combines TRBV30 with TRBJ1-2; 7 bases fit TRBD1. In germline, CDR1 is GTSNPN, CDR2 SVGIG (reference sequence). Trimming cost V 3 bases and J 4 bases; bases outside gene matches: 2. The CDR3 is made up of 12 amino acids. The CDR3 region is CAWRRDSYGYTF. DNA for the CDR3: TGTGCCTGGAGGAGGGACAGCTATGGCTACACCTTC.

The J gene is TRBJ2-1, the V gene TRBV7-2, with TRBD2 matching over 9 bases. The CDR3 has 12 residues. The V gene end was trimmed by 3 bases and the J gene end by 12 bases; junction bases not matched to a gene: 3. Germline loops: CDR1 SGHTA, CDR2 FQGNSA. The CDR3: CASSFVAGVQFF. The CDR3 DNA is TGTGCCAGCAGCTTCGTAGCGGGGGTGCAGTTCTTC.

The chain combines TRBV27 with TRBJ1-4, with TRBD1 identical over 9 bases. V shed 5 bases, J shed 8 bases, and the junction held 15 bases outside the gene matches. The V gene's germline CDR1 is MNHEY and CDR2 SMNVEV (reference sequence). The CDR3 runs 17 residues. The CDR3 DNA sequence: TGTGCCAGCAGTCCGAGGGGGGCGGGACAGGGACAAGAAAAACTGTTTTTT. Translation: CASSPRGAGQGQEKLFF.

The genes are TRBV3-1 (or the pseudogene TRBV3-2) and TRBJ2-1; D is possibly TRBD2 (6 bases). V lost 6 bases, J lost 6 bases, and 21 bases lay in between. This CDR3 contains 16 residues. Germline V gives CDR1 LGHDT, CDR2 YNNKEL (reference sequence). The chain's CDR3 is CASSPLGNGGLNEQFF. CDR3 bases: TGTGCCAGCAGTCCCCTAGGTAACGGGGGACTCAATGAGCAGTTCTTC.

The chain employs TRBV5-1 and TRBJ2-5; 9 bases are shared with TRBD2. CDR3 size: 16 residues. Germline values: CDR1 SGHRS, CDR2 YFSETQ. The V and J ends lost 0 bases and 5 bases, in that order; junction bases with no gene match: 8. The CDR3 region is CASSLDLTSGWETQYF. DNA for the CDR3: TGCGCCAGCAGCTTGGATTTGACTAGCGGATGGGAGACCCAGTACTTC.

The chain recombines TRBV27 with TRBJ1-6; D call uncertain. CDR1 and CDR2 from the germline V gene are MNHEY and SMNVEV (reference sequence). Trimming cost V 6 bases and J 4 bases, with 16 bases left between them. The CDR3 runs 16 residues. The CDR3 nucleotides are TGTGCCAGCAGCCAGATTTCACCAGGATATAATTCACCCCTCCACTTT. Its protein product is CASSQISPGYNSPLHF.

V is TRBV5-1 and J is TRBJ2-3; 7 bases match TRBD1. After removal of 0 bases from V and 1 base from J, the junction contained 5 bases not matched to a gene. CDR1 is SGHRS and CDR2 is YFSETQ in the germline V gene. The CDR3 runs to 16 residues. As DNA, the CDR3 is TGCGCCAGCAGCTTGGCGAGGGGGCTCGGCACAGATACGCAGTATTTT. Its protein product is CASSLARGLGTDTQYF.

The CDR3 protein is CASSPRTGGGDRDTQYF. The CDR3 nucleotides are TGTGCCAGCAGCCCCCGAACGGGCGGGGGAGACCGAGATACGCAGTATTTT. The rearrangement links TRBV7-6 to TRBJ2-3; 7 bases agree with TRBD2. Germline V lookup: CDR1 SGHVS, CDR2 FNYEAQ. V dropped 5 bases and J dropped 5; count of bases not matched to a gene: 16. The CDR3 loop spans 17 amino acids.

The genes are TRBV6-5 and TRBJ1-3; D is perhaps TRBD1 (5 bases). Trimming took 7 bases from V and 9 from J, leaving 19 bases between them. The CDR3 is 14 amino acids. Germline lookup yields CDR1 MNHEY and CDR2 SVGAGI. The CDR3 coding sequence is TGTGCCAGCACAGAGGCCAGGGTATCTGGCACCATATATTTT. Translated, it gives CASTEARVSGTIYF.

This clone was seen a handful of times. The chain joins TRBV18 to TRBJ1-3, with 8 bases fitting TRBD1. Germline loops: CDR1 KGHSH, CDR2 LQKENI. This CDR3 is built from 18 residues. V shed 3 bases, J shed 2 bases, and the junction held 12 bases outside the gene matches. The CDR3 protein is CASSPPGQARLPGNTIYF. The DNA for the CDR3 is TGTGCCAGCTCACCTCCGGGACAGGCACGCTTGCCTGGAAACACCATATATTTT. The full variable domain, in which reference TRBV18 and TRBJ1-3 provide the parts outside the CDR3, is NAGVMQNPRHLVRRRGQEARLRCSPMKGHSHVYWYRQLPEEGLKFMVYLQKENIIDESGMPKERFSAEFPKEGPSILRIQQVVRGDSAAYFCASSPPGQARLPGNTIYFGEGSWLTVV.

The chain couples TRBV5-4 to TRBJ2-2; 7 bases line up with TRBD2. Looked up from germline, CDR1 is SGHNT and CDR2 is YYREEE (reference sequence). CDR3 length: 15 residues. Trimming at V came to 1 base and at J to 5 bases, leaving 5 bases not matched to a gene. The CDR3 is CASSLQRGDTGELFF. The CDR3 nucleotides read TGTGCCAGCAGCTTGCAGCGGGGCGATACCGGGGAGCTGTTTTTT.

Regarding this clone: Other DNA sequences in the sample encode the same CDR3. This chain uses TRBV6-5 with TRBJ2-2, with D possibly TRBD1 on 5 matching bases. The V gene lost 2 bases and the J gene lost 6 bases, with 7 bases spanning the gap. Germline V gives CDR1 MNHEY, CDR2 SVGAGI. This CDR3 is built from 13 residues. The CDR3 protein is CASSYEGAGELFF. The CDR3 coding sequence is TGTGCCAGCAGTTACGAAGGGGCCGGGGAGCTGTTTTTT.

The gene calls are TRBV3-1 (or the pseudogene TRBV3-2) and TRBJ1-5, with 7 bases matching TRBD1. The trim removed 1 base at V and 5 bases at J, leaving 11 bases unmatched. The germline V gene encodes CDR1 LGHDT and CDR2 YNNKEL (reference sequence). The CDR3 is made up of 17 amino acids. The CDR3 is CASSQATGQPDHQPQHF. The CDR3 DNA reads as TGTGCCAGCAGCCAAGCCACGGGACAGCCCGACCATCAGCCCCAGCATTTT.

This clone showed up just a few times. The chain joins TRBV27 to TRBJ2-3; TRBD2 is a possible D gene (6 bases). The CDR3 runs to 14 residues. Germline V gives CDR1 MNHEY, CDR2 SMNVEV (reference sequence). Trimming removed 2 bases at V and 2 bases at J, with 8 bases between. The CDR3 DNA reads TGTGCCAGCAGTTTAGCGGGACCCACAGATACGCAGTATTTT. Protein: CASSLAGPTDTQYF.

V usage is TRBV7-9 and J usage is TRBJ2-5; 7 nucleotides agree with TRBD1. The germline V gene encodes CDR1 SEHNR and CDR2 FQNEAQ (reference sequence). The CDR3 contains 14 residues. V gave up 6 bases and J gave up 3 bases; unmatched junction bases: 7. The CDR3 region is CASRWTGSEETQYF. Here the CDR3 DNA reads TGTGCCAGCAGATGGACAGGATCGGAAGAGACCCAGTACTTC.

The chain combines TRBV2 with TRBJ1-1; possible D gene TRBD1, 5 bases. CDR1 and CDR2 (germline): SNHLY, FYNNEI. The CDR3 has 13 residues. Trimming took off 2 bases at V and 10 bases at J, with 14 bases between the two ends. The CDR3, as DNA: TGTGCCAGCAGTGAAAGGTCTCTGGGGCGAGCTTTCTTT. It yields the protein CASSERSLGRAFF.